This T cell receptor (beta chain) is drawn from a study of T cells expressing NK-cell markers. The CDR3 sequence is 13 residues long. TCRdb reprocessed the 5' RACE reads, keeping one entry per CDR3 protein, no DNA. The sample holds about 460,000 distinct CDR3 sequences. The J gene is TRBJ1-2, the V gene TRBV12-3 or TRBV12-4; TCRdb picks TRBD1, but there is no DNA to check that call. Sequenced material: blood T cells: a sorted CD56 or NKG2C T cell subset, CD4+ or CD8+ T cells, or bulk PBMC T cells (not recorded which). The clonotype originates from a woman in her forties or fifties in good health. This chain's CDR3 is CASRRGLLDGYTF.